A single sample gave rise to the 8 T cell receptor beta chains below, sequenced in a study of cytomegalovirus exposure and HLA in healthy donors. TCRdb's table, derived via immunoSEQ multiplex PCR, lists solely in-frame clones and lacks some. The table includes some 260,000 clones, approximately 84% detected once. The sample comprised PBMCs. These TCRs come from a man between 18 and 29 years old in good health and CMV-seropositive.

The chain has TRBV5-1 and TRBJ2-3, with TRBD1 matching 8 bases. Per germline, CDR1 SGHRS and CDR2 YFSETQ. The CDR3 loop spans 16 amino acids. The V and J ends lost 0 bases and 0 bases, in that order; junction bases with no gene match: 3. The CDR3 nucleotides read TGCGCCAGCAGCTTGGAGGGACAGGTTAGCACAGATACGCAGTATTTT. Its translation is CASSLEGQVSTDTQYF.

This rearrangement joins TRBV2 to TRBJ2-4; TRBD2 matches at 10 bases. The CDR3 runs to 19 residues. Germline loops: CDR1 SNHLY, CDR2 FYNNEI. Trimming took 7 bases from V and 0 from J; bases not matched to a gene: 15. CDR3: CASNRLTSGTPLAKNIQYF. The CDR3 nucleotides are TGTGCCAGCAATCGTCTCACTAGCGGGACTCCACTAGCCAAAAACATTCAGTACTTC.

The DNA for the CDR3 is TGCGCCAGCAGCGCTAGCGGGAGCTCCAGAGATACGCAGTATTTT. It translates to CASSASGSSRDTQYF. The gene calls are TRBV5-1 and TRBJ2-3, with 10 positions matching TRBD2. Germline V gene data show CDR1 as SGHRS and CDR2 as YFSETQ. With V trimmed by 4 bases and J by 5 bases, 7 bases remained unmatched. The CDR3 has 15 residues.

V usage is TRBV5-6 and J usage is TRBJ2-1; a possible D gene is TRBD1 (6 bases). The CDR3 has 16 amino acids. V was trimmed by 4 bases and J by 9 bases, leaving 23 bases between them. CDR1 and CDR2 from the germline V gene are SGHDT and YYEEEE. The CDR3 is CASSRGHGDMGTEQFF. CDR3 DNA sequence: TGTGCCAGCAGCCGAGGGCACGGGGACATGGGTACTGAGCAGTTCTTC.

The chain employs TRBV7-3 and TRBJ2-1, with D perhaps TRBD2 (6 bases). Trimming removed 3 bases from V and 1 base from J, with 10 bases in between. The CDR3 totals 15 residues. From germline, CDR1 is SGHTA and CDR2 FQGTGA. The CDR3 sequence: CASSLGTPSYNEQFF. CDR3 DNA sequence: TGTGCCAGCAGCTTGGGGACTCCTTCCTACAATGAGCAGTTCTTC.

This chain connects TRBV13 to TRBJ2-3; D uncertain. The CDR3 sequence is 12 residues long. Trimming stripped 8 bases from V and 0 bases from J, with 6 bases between. Per germline, CDR1 PRHDT and CDR2 FYEKMQ (reference sequence). CDR3 sequence (DNA): TGTGCCAGCGGGCGGAGCACAGATACGCAGTATTTT. Translated: CASGRSTDTQYF. The variable domain in full, completed from reference TRBV13 and TRBJ2-3, reads AAGVIQSPRHLIKEKRETATLKCYPIPRHDTVYWYQQGPGQDPQFLISFYEKMQSDKGSIPDRFSAQQFSDYHSELNMSSLELGDSALYFCASGRSTDTQYFGPGTRLTVL.

The chain has TRBV5-4 and TRBJ2-7; 9 nucleotides line up with TRBD1. The trim removed 4 bases at V and 3 bases at J, leaving 2 bases unmatched. CDR3 length equals 13 residues. CDR1 and CDR2 (germline): SGHNT, YYREEE (reference sequence). The CDR3 bases are TGTGCCAGCAGCGTGACAGGGGGCTACGAGCAGTACTTC. Its protein is CASSVTGGYEQYF.

The chain joins TRBV7-8 to TRBJ1-2, with a weak D call TRBD1 (6 bases). V was trimmed by 4 bases and J by 4 bases, leaving 10 bases between them. Per the germline V gene, CDR1 is SGHVS and CDR2 is FQNEAQ. CDR3 length: 13 amino acids. In DNA form, the CDR3 reads TGTGCCAGCAGCTACAGGGTTGGCTATGGCTACACCTTC. It is translated as CASSYRVGYGYTF.